These 5 T cell receptor beta chains share one sample of origin, sequenced in a study of blood T cell repertoires in COVID-19. Assay used: immunoSEQ multiplex PCR; TCRdb lists only in-frame clones, some missing. The table lists approximately 450,000 clones, around 87% of them singletons. The sample consisted of PBMCs or T cells enriched from blood (not recorded which). Source of these receptors: a man aged 30 to 39 who had recovered from COVID-19.

This clone appeared a single time. The rearrangement uses TRBV15 and TRBJ1-5; no clear D gene. The V and J ends lost 2 bases and 5 bases respectively, with 4 bases between them. Germline V gene sequence: CDR1 LNHNV, CDR2 YYDKDF (reference sequence). This CDR3 is built from 12 residues. In DNA, the CDR3 is TGTGCCACCAGCAGACGGGATCAGCCCCAGCATTTT. Translation: CATSRRDQPQHF.

The chain couples TRBV28 to TRBJ2-1; D is uncertain. V lost 7 bases to trimming and J lost 0 bases, with 13 bases between them. The CDR3 is 15 residues long. The germline V gene encodes CDR1 MDHEN and CDR2 SYDVKM. The CDR3 nucleotides are TGTGCCAGCAACCGAGCATCCCTCTCCTACAATGAGCAGTTCTTC. It is translated as CASNRASLSYNEQFF.

The CDR3 nucleotides read TGTGCCAGCAGTTTCTCCCCGATTGCGGATACGCAGTATTTT. It yields the protein CASSFSPIADTQYF. The rearrangement uses TRBV27 and TRBJ2-3; D is undetermined. Germline V gene lookup returns CDR1 MNHEY and CDR2 SMNVEV (reference sequence). With 3 bases removed from V and 6 bases from J, the gap between germline ends came to 13 bases. The CDR3 contains 14 residues.

This CDR3 is CASSDVGGLQPQHF. The DNA of the CDR3 is TGTGCCAGCAGCGACGTTGGGGGCTTACAGCCCCAGCATTTT. The chain links TRBV9 to TRBJ1-5; D perhaps matches TRBD1 (6 bases). CDR1 and CDR2 (germline): SGDLS, YYNGEE. Trimming left V 3 bases short and J 7 bases short, with 14 bases between. This CDR3 region has 14 residues.

This clone was counted once. This chain links TRBV7-3 with TRBJ2-3; tentatively, D is TRBD1 (6 bases). The CDR3 covers 14 residues. Germline V gene data show CDR1 as SGHTA and CDR2 as FQGTGA. Trimming cost V 5 bases and J 2 bases, with 11 bases left between them. The DNA of the CDR3 is TGTGCCAGCAGCCCCCTGGGACACACAGATACGCAGTATTTT. Translation gives CASSPLGHTDTQYF.